The following is a T cell receptor beta chain sequence with its context. Its cognate antigen has yet to be identified. Qualities for individual bases were not recorded, and no much larger clone is one base off. The donors were healthy, HIV-negative adults who had no recently reported acute infections or vaccinations. All donors were Caucasian adults living in Nashville, Tennessee, USA. CD4+ T cells were enriched by magnetic negative selection, after which naive cells were positively selected on CD45RA and the negative fraction was taken as the memory subset. Blood was obtained by leukapheresis, after which PBMCs were separated by Ficoll-Histopaque density gradient centrifugation and cryopreserved in liquid nitrogen vapor phase. Analytical flow cytometry was used to check the purity and quantity of each magnetically sorted T cell population. From each sorted fraction, genomic DNA was isolated and quantified by UV absorbance on a Nanodrop 2000c.

TCR CDR3 regions were amplified from genomic DNA by multiplex PCR using the deep immunoSEQ assay. Genomic DNA extracted from each cell subset was distributed evenly over all wells of several immunoSEQ 96-well plates, and each plate served as one replicate. Each replicate PCR for sorted subsets received approximately 220 ng genomic DNA, equal to around 32,000 T cell genomes. The purified libraries were quantified using a Qubit 3.0 fluorometer, sized with a Bioanalyzer 2100, and then quantified again using the KAPA Library Quantification kit. Each immunoSEQ 96-well plate was sequenced on its own single-read 150-cycle Illumina NextSeq 550 flow cell. Per the source publication's procedure: Because only junctional sequences without quality scores were contained in the immunoSEQ output, filtering matching that applied to full-length reads could not be performed. Sequences were annotated with PyIR, a Python wrapper for IgBLAST v1.9, and V/J genes and CDR3 were assigned using IMGT germline references. Reads were removed for weak V/J assignments (E-value above 1e-6), missing CDR3, stop codons, out-of-frame junctions, or ambiguous translated residues. V3J clonotypes were defined as sequences sharing the same inferred V gene, J gene, and CDR3 amino acid sequence. Percentage overlap between repertoires was calculated by dividing the number of shared unique clonotypes by the size of the smaller repertoire. Richness of each repertoire was evaluated using RTK rarefaction, the Chao1 estimator, and Recon v2.1 estimates of unobserved clonotypes. Generation probabilities were computed with OLGA for all TCRbeta clonotypes obtained by the gDNA method from several donors. The clones in this table, taken by TCRdb from immuneACCESS, are in-frame only. Not every clone is retained; where verified, under half of the shortfall comes from an unresolved V gene, and the cause of the rest is unknown. That table furnishes V, J and clone size, whereas the DNA furnished D and trimming. The sample table lists a few million clones, about 94% of them with a count of one. Around 0.13% of the sample is taken by the ten largest.

The sample belongs to a study of shared clonotypes between healthy human individuals (dated by TCRdb to the early 2020s). Regarding the research as a whole: The cohort included three men and two women between 18 and 49 years of age. Between about 0.85 and 10 billion PBMCs per donor were obtained by leukapheresis. Libraries were prepared and TCR repertoires were sequenced by different laboratories using diverse techniques, in order to increase sequencing depth and limit assay-specific biases. For each donor, three plates each were used for CD4 naive and CD4 memory, two plates were used for CD8 naive, and one plate was used for CD8 memory. The study deeply sequenced blood TCR repertoires of roughly five healthy adults to estimate repertoire size and the extent of clonotype sharing between individuals. Results and caveats for the whole study, not just this receptor: The genetic and exposure-history diversity represented was limited by the small number of donors. Clonotypes shared by all four sorted-subset donors showed higher generation probabilities than non-shared clonotypes. Larger estimated clonotype richness was generally found for naive subsets than for memory subsets. When a handful of donors were compared, the shared fraction of clonotypes was 5% to 6.5% for naive CD4, over 3% for naive CD8, 2% to 2.5% for memory CD4, and 0.4% for memory CD8. Sampling was limited to blood, and TCR repertoires in tissue likely differ from TCR repertoires in blood. Even with the large sequencing depth, rarefaction of the sorted-subset datasets indicated that sequencing was incomplete. Pairwise subsampling led to the expectation that sequencing depth would affect the degree of clonotype sharing among donors.

CDR1 and CDR2 were assigned from the germline V gene (reference sequence) as SEHNR and FQNEAQ. The CDR3 sequence holds 14 residues, the cysteine and phenylalanine included. The only DNA kept is the CDR3, 42 bases in frame from the first base. Compared with germline, V lacks 6 bases and J lacks 3 bases; bases without a gene match: 6. The V and J segments used are TRBV7-9 and TRBJ2-5, with 8 junctional bases fitting TRBD1. The receptor was isolated from a man younger than 35 in good health. Sequencing was performed on naive CD4+ T cells sorted from blood. The sample's cell subset or site label, decoded: CD45RA+ positively selected. The DNA sequence is as follows: TGTGCCAGCAGGGGACAGGTAGGGGAAGAGACCCAGTACTTC. Its protein reads: CASRGQVGEETQYF.